The rows below give T cell receptor beta chains drawn from one sample of a study of blood T cell repertoires in COVID-19. Here immunoSEQ multiplex PCR was the method, and the copy in TCRdb shows in-frame clones only, minus some. The sample records more than 110,000 clones, just over 85% being singletons. The source material was PBMCs or T cells enriched from blood (not recorded which). Every receptor here comes from a man aged 50 or older who had recovered from COVID-19. Each CDR3 is given without its conserved first and last residue.

cdr3_length | j_call | v_call | cdr3_aa
12 | TRBJ1-4 | TRBV7-2 | ASSPDRVTEKLF
12 | TRBJ1-5 | TRBV28 | ASSSGQGNQPQH
10 | TRBJ2-7 | TRBV6-9 | ATWDTSYEQY
15 | TRBJ2-1 | TRBV27 | ASSRPIAGVAYNEQF
15 | TRBJ1-3 | TRBV19 | ASSNYRGLFSGNTIY
15 | TRBJ2-6 | TRBV7-8 | ASSLVYSWPGANVLT
16 | TRBJ1-6 | TRBV21-1 | ASSPRDRGPVNNSPLH
13 | TRBJ1-2 | TRBV4-3 | ASSQDPLRRGGYT
14 | TRBJ2-1 | TRBV7-2 | ASSQTGTSGAGEQF
12 | TRBJ1-2 | TRBV15 | ATSRDGPQVGYT
13 | TRBJ1-5 | TRBV7-2 | ASSAWTGGNQPQH
12 | TRBJ2-2 | TRBV7-9 | ASSPYSNTGELF
9 | TRBJ2-7 | TRBV30 | AFGLAVEQY
11 | TRBJ1-1 | TRBV11-3 | ASRLGANTEAF
15 | TRBJ1-6 | TRBV5-1 | ASSPATGEAYNSPLH
11 | TRBJ1-2 | TRBV9 | ASSAGHGDGYT